This passage covers 27 T cell receptor beta chains from one sample sequenced in a study of PD-1 blockade in classical Hodgkin lymphoma (dated by TCRdb to the early 2020s). The protocol used for the library was the immunoSEQ multiplex PCR assay. The immuneACCESS repertoire file appears here via TCRdb, limited to in-frame rearrangements. These files lack a portion of the clones; in checked studies, under half of the deficit traces to unresolved V genes, and the cause of the others is not known. The sample has tens of thousands of clones on record, roughly 90% of them singletons. The top ten clones comprise about 20% of the sample. In light of the paper, this sample's time point label describes: cycle 1 day 1 (C1D1), immediately before nivolumab initiation. Relapse after autologous stem cell transplantation had occurred in all trial patients, and cohorts A, B and C were distinguished by prior brentuximab vedotin exposure.

This specimen was peripheral blood mononuclear cells (PBMCs), taken at baseline. Receptors originate from a human donor with classical Hodgkin lymphoma.

This chain uses TRBV9 with TRBJ2-3; 7 bases match TRBD2. The germline gives CDR1 SGDLS, CDR2 YYNGEE. The length of the CDR3 is 13 residues. J was trimmed by 4 bases and V by 7 bases; bases with no gene match: 6. The CDR3 DNA follows: TGTGCCAGCGGACTAGAAGTACCAGATACGCAGTATTTT. It yields the protein CASGLEVPDTQYF.

The V and J genes are TRBV6-5 and TRBJ2-1; 13 positions agree with TRBD2. The CDR3 loop spans 15 amino acids. The ends lost 5 bases at V and 4 bases at J; junction bases unmatched: 2. In germline, CDR1 is MNHEY, CDR2 SVGAGI. CDR3 loop: CASSRTSGSYNEQFF. DNA of the CDR3: TGTGCCAGCAGTCGGACTAGCGGGAGTTACAATGAGCAGTTCTTC.

The chain carries TRBV4-2 and TRBJ2-7, with no clear D. Looked up from germline, CDR1 is LGHNA and CDR2 is YNFKEQ. V was pared by 4 bases and J by 0 bases, with 7 bases between. CDR3 size: 13 residues. The CDR3 DNA is TGTGCCAGCAGCCTCGACATCTCCTACGAGCAGTACTTC. The encoded protein is CASSLDISYEQYF.

The chain combines TRBV7-6 with TRBJ1-5; possible D gene TRBD1, 6 bases. This CDR3 contains 15 residues. Between the trimmed V and J ends, which lost 3 bases and 6 bases, there was a span of 15 bases. Looked up from germline, CDR1 is SGHVS and CDR2 is FNYEAQ. The CDR3 sequence: CASSLAGGSSQPQHF. The CDR3 coding sequence is TGTGCCAGCAGCTTGGCGGGGGGCTCATCTCAGCCCCAGCATTTT.

V usage is TRBV6-4 and J usage is TRBJ2-1; TRBD2 matches 11 bases. The CDR3 totals 15 residues. J gave up 3 bases and V 5 bases, and 3 bases lay outside the gene matches. Germline lookup yields CDR1 MRHNA and CDR2 SNTAGT. The CDR3 DNA is TGTGCCAGCAGTCAGACTAGCGGGGACTACAATGAGCAGTTCTTC. It encodes CASSQTSGDYNEQFF.

The rearrangement links TRBV4-3 to TRBJ2-7; possible D gene TRBD2, 5 bases. Trimming pared 0 bases from V and 4 bases from J, leaving 16 bases between. Germline values: CDR1 LGHNA, CDR2 YSLEER. The CDR3 covers 16 residues. CDR3 sequence reads: CASSQDWSSPRYEQYF. CDR3 nucleotides: TGCGCCAGCAGCCAAGACTGGTCTAGCCCCAGGTACGAGCAGTACTTC.

The gene calls are TRBV15 and TRBJ1-2; D ambiguous. Trimming removed 5 bases at V and 4 bases at J, with 11 bases between. CDR1 is LNHNV, CDR2 YYDKDF, per germline (reference sequence). The CDR3 covers 13 residues. The CDR3 loop reads CATSVGGGYGYTF. The CDR3, as DNA: TGTGCCACCAGCGTCGGAGGAGGCTATGGCTACACCTTC.

In the case of this clone: Within the sample, other DNA sequences also encode this same CDR3. The rearrangement joins TRBV7-9 to TRBJ1-4; TRBD1 might be the D (5 bases). The ends were cut back, 5 bases at V and 6 bases at J, with 13 bases in the middle. CDR3 length: 14 amino acids. The germline gives CDR1 SEHNR, CDR2 FQNEAQ (reference sequence). The CDR3 DNA reads as TGTGCCAGCAGCCCGGGACTCGGGGATGAAAAACTGTTTTTT. Translated: CASSPGLGDEKLFF.

The chain recombines TRBV6-5 with TRBJ2-5, with 7 bases aligning to TRBD1. The J call may be mistaken, given a closer DNA end match to TRBJ2-7. The CDR3 contains 14 residues. Germline values: CDR1 MNHEY, CDR2 SVGAGI. CDR3 sequence reads: CASSYGTVGYEQYF. The CDR3 region has the DNA TGTGCCAGCAGCTACGGGACAGTCGGCTACGAGCAGTACTTC.

The V gene is TRBV5-8, the J gene TRBJ1-2, with unresolved D. CDR1 and CDR2 from the germline V gene are SGHTS and YDEGEE. V lost 4 bases and J lost 3, with 13 bases in between. The CDR3 is made up of 14 amino acids. CDR3 sequence: CASSGEREYYGYTF. CDR3 sequence (DNA): TGTGCCAGCAGCGGAGAACGGGAGTACTATGGCTACACCTTC.

This sequence joins TRBV4-1 and TRBJ2-1; TRBD2 might be the D (5 bases). Germline CDR1 reads MGHRA; CDR2 reads YSYEKL. The CDR3 is 14 amino acids. Trimming shortened V by 4 bases and J by 1 base, and 8 bases separated the two germline ends. The CDR3: CASSPPGSYNEQFF. The CDR3 nucleotides read TGCGCCAGCAGCCCTCCGGGGTCCTACAATGAGCAGTTCTTC.

The chain is built from TRBV5-4 and TRBJ2-3; 7 nucleotides align to TRBD1. Germline loops: CDR1 SGHNT, CDR2 YYREEE (reference sequence). This CDR3 contains 16 residues. Losses at the gene ends were 4 bases for V and 3 bases for J; bases not matched to a gene: 11. CDR3 sequence (DNA): TGTGCCAGCAGCCTTAAGGGGGCTAGTCCGACAGATACGCAGTATTTT. This encodes CASSLKGASPTDTQYF.

The chain carries TRBV5-6 and TRBJ2-7; no reliable D call. Deletions cut 1 base from V and 1 base from J, with 3 bases between. Germline V CDR1 and CDR2: SGHDT, YYEEEE. This CDR3 is 12 amino acids long. In DNA, the CDR3 is TGTGCCAGCAGCTTGCCTTCCTACGAGCAGTACTTC. It yields the protein CASSLPSYEQYF.

The chain is built from TRBV15 and TRBJ1-5; possible D gene TRBD1, 5 bases. The CDR3 runs 17 residues. Trimming stripped 1 base from V and 6 bases from J, with 19 bases between. Germline CDR1 reads LNHNV; CDR2 reads YYDKDF (reference sequence). DNA for the CDR3: TGTGCCACCAGCAGAGTGGGGCAGGGACGGTTGGGTCAGCCCCAGCATTTT. Amino acid sequence: CATSRVGQGRLGQPQHF.

The sample holds one count of this clone. J is TRBJ1-2 and V is TRBV6-1; TRBD1 is a possible D gene (5 bases). V was cut by 10 bases and J by 4 bases, with 13 bases left in between. The CDR3 has 12 amino acids. CDR1 and CDR2 (germline): MNHNS, SASEGT. For the CDR3, the DNA is TGTGCCATCTCAGGGTCAGTCTATGGCTACACCTTC. It codes for CAISGSVYGYTF.

This clone came up once. The V and J genes are TRBV12-5 and TRBJ1-5; a possible D gene is TRBD1 (5 bases). This CDR3 region has 16 residues. The germline V gene encodes CDR1 LGHNT and CDR2 FRNRAP. V was clipped by 2 bases and J by 7 bases, with 18 bases between them. CDR3 bases: TGTGCTAGTGGTTTGTCATTGTGGCAGGGTCAACAGCCCCAGCATTTT. Residues: CASGLSLWQGQQPQHF.

The chain is built from TRBV5-1 and TRBJ1-1; D call uncertain. The CDR3 has 15 residues. CDR1 and CDR2 (germline): SGHRS, YFSETQ. The V and J ends lost 0 bases and 4 bases respectively, with 13 bases between them. The CDR3 loop reads CASSLVPLTATEAFF. The CDR3 region has the DNA TGCGCCAGCAGCTTGGTACCCCTCACGGCCACTGAAGCTTTCTTT.

This sequence joins TRBV6-1 and TRBJ1-5; 7 bases line up with TRBD1. Losses at the gene ends were 3 bases for V and 6 bases for J; bases not matched to a gene: 8. Germline V gives CDR1 MNHNS, CDR2 SASEGT. The CDR3 runs 15 residues. The CDR3 sequence is CASSDQRQGGQPQHF. The CDR3 DNA is TGTGCCAGCAGTGACCAACGACAGGGTGGTCAGCCCCAGCATTTT.

V gene TRBV6-5 combines with J gene TRBJ1-3; 10 nucleotides match TRBD1. Looked up from germline, CDR1 is MNHEY and CDR2 is SVGAGI. V was clipped by 0 bases and J by 6 bases; unmatched bases: 2. CDR3 size: 15 residues. The CDR3 loop reads CASSYSGTGANTIYF. The CDR3 DNA reads as TGTGCCAGCAGTTACTCCGGGACAGGGGCAAACACCATATATTTT.

This clone has a single count. The J gene is TRBJ2-3, the V gene TRBV12-2; the table gives TRBD2 as D, unverified against the DNA. TRBV12-2 is a pseudogene. CDR3 length: 15 residues. CDR3 DNA: TGTGCAAGTCGCTCAGCGAAGAGCGGCACAGATACGCAGTATTTT. It codes for CASRSAKSGTDTQYF.

The chain has TRBV4-2 and TRBJ1-5, with no clear D. Trimming removed 3 bases from V and 4 bases from J, with 7 bases in between. CDR1 and CDR2 from the germline V gene are LGHNA and YNFKEQ. This CDR3 region has 13 residues. CDR3 in DNA: TGTGCCAGCAGCCACAGAAGAAATCAGCCCCAGCATTTT. Translation gives CASSHRRNQPQHF.

The chain employs TRBV4-1 and TRBJ2-1, with a tentative D call TRBD2 (7 bases). The length of the CDR3 is 15 residues. The germline CDR1 and CDR2 sequences are MGHRA and YSYEKL. V was clipped by 3 bases and J by 3 bases, with 12 bases between them. The CDR3 protein is CASSHPGGGYNEQFF. CDR3 bases: TGCGCCAGCAGCCACCCGGGGGGCGGCTACAATGAGCAGTTCTTC.

The chain has TRBV11-3 and TRBJ2-7; D not resolved. With 3 bases removed from V and 4 bases from J, the gap between germline ends came to 10 bases. The CDR3 has 13 residues. Germline lookup yields CDR1 SGHNT and CDR2 YENEEA. CDR3 bases: TGTGCCAGCAGCTTGCGGAGTTCGTACGAGCAGTACTTC. Its protein is CASSLRSSYEQYF.

This rearrangement joins TRBV10-3 to TRBJ2-5; 8 nucleotides match TRBD2. Germline V gives CDR1 ENHRY, CDR2 SYGVKD. J gave up 2 bases and V 2 bases, and 16 bases lay outside the gene matches. The CDR3 runs 19 residues. Here the CDR3 reads CAISEAPVGLSGSQETQYF. For the CDR3, the DNA is TGTGCCATCAGTGAGGCTCCAGTTGGCCTAAGCGGGAGTCAAGAGACCCAGTACTTC.

The genes are TRBV4-3 and TRBJ2-1; TRBD2 aligns across 12 bases. Germline V CDR1 and CDR2: LGHNA, YSLEER. V shed 0 bases, J shed 5 bases, and the junction held 8 bases outside the gene matches. The CDR3 totals 18 residues. This chain's CDR3 is CASSQDHRTSGRNNEQFF. For the CDR3, the DNA is TGCGCCAGCAGCCAAGATCACAGAACTAGCGGGAGGAACAATGAGCAGTTCTTC.

The chain is built from TRBV7-2 and TRBJ1-1, with 7 bases aligning to TRBD1. The CDR3 spans 15 residues. V trimming: 3 bases; J trimming: 2 bases; junction bases outside the gene matches: 6. CDR1 and CDR2 from the germline V gene are SGHTA and FQGNSA. The CDR3: CASSFPGQRNTEAFF. The CDR3 DNA is TGTGCCAGCAGCTTTCCGGGACAGAGAAACACTGAAGCTTTCTTT.

J is TRBJ2-1 and V is TRBV7-6; TRBD2 matches at 11 bases. Germline CDR1 SGHVS, CDR2 FNYEAQ. Trimming took 5 bases from V and 5 from J; bases not matched to a gene: 14. The CDR3 covers 18 residues. Written as DNA, the CDR3 is TGTGCCAGCAGCCGACTCCCGACCGGGACTAGCGGCAACAATGAGCAGTTCTTC. Its protein product is CASSRLPTGTSGNNEQFF. Supplemented by reference TRBV7-6 and TRBJ2-1, the full variable domain reads GAGVSQSPRYKVTKRGQDVALRCDPISGHVSLYWYRQALGQGPEFLTYFNYEAQQDKSGLPNDRFSAERPEGSISTLTIQRTEQRDSAMYRCASSRLPTGTSGNNEQFFGPGTRLTVL.